This TCR beta chain was profiled in a study of CD4 and CD8 cells across lung adenocarcinoma regions. Donors had localized lung adenocarcinoma, a non-small cell lung cancer. This CDR3 region has 15 residues. Trimming took 4 bases from V and 6 from J; bases not matched to a gene: 7. Germline-derived CDR1 and CDR2 are LNHDA and SQIVND (reference sequence). TCRdb used MiXCR to reprocess the PCR reads, holding one entry per CDR3 protein. The repertoire holds around 15,000 distinct CDR3 sequences, with approximately 44% as singletons. This clonotype originated in a male donor with lung adenocarcinoma. The CD4 and CD8 labels of this study may be unreliable. The chain combines TRBV19 with TRBJ2-3, with 10 bases that match TRBD2. Sequencing was carried out using CD4+ T cells from the center of a lung tumor. The CDR3 DNA follows: TGTGCCAGTAGTACCTGGGCTAGCGGGAGTGATACGCAGTATTTT. Its translation: CASSTWASGSDTQYF.